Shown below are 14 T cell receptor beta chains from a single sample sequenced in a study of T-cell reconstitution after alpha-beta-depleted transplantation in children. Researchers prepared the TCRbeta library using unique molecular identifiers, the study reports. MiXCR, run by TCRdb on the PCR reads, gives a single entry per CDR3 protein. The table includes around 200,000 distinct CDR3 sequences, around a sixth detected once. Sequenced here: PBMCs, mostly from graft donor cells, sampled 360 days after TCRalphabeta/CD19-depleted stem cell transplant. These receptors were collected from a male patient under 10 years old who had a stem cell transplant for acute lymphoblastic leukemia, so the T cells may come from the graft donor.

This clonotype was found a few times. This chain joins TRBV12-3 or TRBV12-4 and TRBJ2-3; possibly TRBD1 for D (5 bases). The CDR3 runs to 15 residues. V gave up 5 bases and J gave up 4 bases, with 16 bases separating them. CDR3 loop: CASSPPQGLADTQYF. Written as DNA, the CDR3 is TGTGCCAGCAGTCCCCCCCAGGGTTTGGCAGATACGCAGTATTTT.

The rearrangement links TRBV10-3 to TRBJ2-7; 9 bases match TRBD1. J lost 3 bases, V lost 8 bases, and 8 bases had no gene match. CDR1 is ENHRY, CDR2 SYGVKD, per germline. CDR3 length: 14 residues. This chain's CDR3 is CAIGSGTGFYEQYF. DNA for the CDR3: TGTGCCATCGGCTCCGGGACAGGGTTCTACGAGCAGTACTTC.

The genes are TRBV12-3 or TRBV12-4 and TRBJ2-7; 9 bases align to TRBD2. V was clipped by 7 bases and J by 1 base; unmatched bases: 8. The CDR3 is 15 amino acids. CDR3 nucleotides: TGTGCCAGCACTGTAGCGGGGGCCGAATCCTACGAGCAGTACTTC. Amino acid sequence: CASTVAGAESYEQYF.

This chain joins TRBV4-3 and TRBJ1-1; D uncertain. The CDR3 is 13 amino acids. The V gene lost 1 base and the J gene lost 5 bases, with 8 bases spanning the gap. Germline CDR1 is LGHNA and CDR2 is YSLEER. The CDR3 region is CASSQGRKTEAFF. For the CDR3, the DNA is TGCGCCAGCAGCCAAGGGCGGAAGACTGAAGCTTTCTTT.

Written as DNA, the CDR3 is TGTGCCAGTAGACGAAAGCAACTAGCGGGGGGGCTTGGCGGGGAGCTGTTTTTT. Encoded protein: CASRRKQLAGGLGGELFF. This chain links TRBV19 with TRBJ2-2; 13 nucleotides line up with TRBD2. V shed 6 bases, J shed 7 bases, and the junction held 14 bases outside the gene matches. Germline CDR1 and CDR2: LNHDA and SQIVND (reference sequence). The CDR3 is 18 residues long.

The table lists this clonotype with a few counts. In nucleotides, the CDR3 is TGTGCCAGCACCCCCGAGGGGAATGAGCAGTTCTTC. It translates to CASTPEGNEQFF. V gene TRBV28 combines with J gene TRBJ2-1; D could derive from TRBD1 or TRBD2 (5 bases each). The CDR3 runs 12 residues. The germline V and J ends were trimmed by 7 bases and 7 bases, with 11 bases remaining between them. Germline V lookup: CDR1 MDHEN, CDR2 SYDVKM.

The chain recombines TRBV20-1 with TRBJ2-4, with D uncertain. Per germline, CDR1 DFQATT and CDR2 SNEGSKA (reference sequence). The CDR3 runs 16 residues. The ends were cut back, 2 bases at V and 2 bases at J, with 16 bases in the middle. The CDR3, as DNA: TGCAGTGCTAGACTGGTAGGGCTACCAACCAAAAACATTCAGTACTTC. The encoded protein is CSARLVGLPTKNIQYF.

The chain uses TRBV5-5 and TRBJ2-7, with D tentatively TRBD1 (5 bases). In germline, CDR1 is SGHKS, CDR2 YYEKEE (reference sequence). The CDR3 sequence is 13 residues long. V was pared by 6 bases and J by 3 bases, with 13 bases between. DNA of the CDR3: TGTGCCAGCAAGCTATTGGGGCTCTACGAGCAGTACTTC. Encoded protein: CASKLLGLYEQYF.

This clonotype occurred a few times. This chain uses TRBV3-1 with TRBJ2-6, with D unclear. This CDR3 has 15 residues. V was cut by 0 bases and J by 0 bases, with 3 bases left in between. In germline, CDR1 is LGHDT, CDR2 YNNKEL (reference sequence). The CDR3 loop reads CASSQDISGANVLTF. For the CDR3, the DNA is TGTGCCAGCAGCCAAGACATCTCTGGGGCCAACGTCCTGACTTTC.

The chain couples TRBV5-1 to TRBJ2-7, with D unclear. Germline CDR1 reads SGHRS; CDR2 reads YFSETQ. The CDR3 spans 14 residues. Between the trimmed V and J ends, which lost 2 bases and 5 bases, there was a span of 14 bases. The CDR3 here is CASSFLGNRHEQYF. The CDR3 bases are TGCGCCAGCAGCTTCTTAGGGAATCGACACGAGCAGTACTTC.

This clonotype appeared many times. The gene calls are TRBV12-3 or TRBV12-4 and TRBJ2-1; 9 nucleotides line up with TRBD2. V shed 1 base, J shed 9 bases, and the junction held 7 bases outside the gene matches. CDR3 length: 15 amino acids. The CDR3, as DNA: TGTGCCAGCAGTTTAGTGGCGGGGGGGCCCGGTGAGCAGTTCTTC. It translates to CASSLVAGGPGEQFF.

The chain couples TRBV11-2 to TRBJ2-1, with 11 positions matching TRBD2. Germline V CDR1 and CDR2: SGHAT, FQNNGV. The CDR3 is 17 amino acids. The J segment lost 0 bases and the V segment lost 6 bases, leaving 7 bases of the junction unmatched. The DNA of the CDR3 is TGTGCCAGCAGGAGCCGTAGCGGGGGGGGCTCCTACAATGAGCAGTTCTTC. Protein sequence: CASRSRSGGGSYNEQFF.

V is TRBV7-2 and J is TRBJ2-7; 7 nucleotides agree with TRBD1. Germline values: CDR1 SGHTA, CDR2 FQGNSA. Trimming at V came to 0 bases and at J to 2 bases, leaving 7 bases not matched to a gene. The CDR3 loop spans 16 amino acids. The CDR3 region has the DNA TGTGCCAGCAGCTTAGCCGGCAGGGGGTTTCCCTACGAGCAGTACTTC. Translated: CASSLAGRGFPYEQYF.

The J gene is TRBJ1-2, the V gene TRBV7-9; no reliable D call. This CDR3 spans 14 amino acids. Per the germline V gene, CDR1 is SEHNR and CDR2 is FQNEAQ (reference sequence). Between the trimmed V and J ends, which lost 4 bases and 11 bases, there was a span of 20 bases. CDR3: CASSSEILGPGYTF. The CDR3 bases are TGTGCCAGCAGCTCCGAGATCTTAGGCCCTGGGTACACCTTC.